What follows are 9 T cell receptor beta chains derived from one specimen sequenced in a study of regulatory T cells in long-lasting Graves disease. For TCR beta, libraries came from iRepertoire HTBI primers and Arm-PCR of CDR3 regions. Each CDR3 protein gets one entry after TCRdb re-called the multiplex PCR reads with MiXCR. The repertoire consists of about 500,000 distinct CDR3 sequences, with more than 10% occurring once and the leading ten covering 7.5% to 9%. The sample's time point: newly diagnosed GD, antithyroid drugs for less than 3 months. Scientists built the TCR library using RNA that was extracted from PBMCs. The same sample was also used in a study of T cells in Graves' hyperthyroidism and ophthalmopathy.

The material sequenced was peripheral blood mononuclear cells (PBMCs), taken at new diagnosis, from a patient treated with antithyroid drugs. Source of these receptors: a woman in her thirties with Graves disease.

Notes on this clonotype: Since a much larger clone is just one base distant, this may be a read error. The genes are TRBV11-2 and TRBJ2-7, with D possibly being TRBD1 (5 bases). The CDR3 sequence is 14 residues long. Germline-derived CDR1 and CDR2 are SGHAT and FQNNGV. In DNA, the CDR3 is TGTGCCAGCAGCGAGCTTGGGGCACTATACGGGCAGTACTTC. Translated, it gives CASSELGALYGQYF. Together with reference TRBV11-2 and TRBJ2-7, the CDR3 gives the full variable domain: EAGVAQSPRYKIIEKRQSVAFWCNPISGHATLYWYQQILGQGPKLLIQFQNNGVVDDSQLPKDRFSAERLKGVDSTLKIQPAKLEDSAVYLCASSELGALYGQYFGPGTRLTVT.

This clonotype was observed a single time. The chain employs TRBV5-6 and TRBJ2-7; tentatively, D is TRBD1 (6 bases). This CDR3 has 15 amino acids. Looked up from germline, CDR1 is SGHDT and CDR2 is YYEEEE. With 0 bases removed from V and 3 bases from J, the gap between germline ends came to 13 bases. The CDR3 region has the DNA TGTGCCAGCAGCTTGGTACAGGGAATGGGCTACGAGCAGTACTTC. Translated, it gives CASSLVQGMGYEQYF.

At least ten counts were recorded for this clonotype. This chain links TRBV6-5 with TRBJ2-5; D is ambiguous. Trimming took 0 bases from V and 2 from J, leaving 10 bases between them. The germline CDR1 and CDR2 sequences are MNHEY and SVGAGI. The CDR3 runs 15 residues. The CDR3 nucleotides are TGTGCCAGCAGTTACTCGACATGGCGTCAAGAGACCCAGTACTTC. Amino acid sequence: CASSYSTWRQETQYF.

On this clonotype itself: This sequence may be a read error, since a much larger clone differs from it by one base. The V and J genes are TRBV20-1 and TRBJ1-5, with D maybe TRBD1 (6 bases). Germline values: CDR1 DFQATT, CDR2 SNEGSKA (reference sequence). CDR3 length equals 13 residues. V was cut by 4 bases and J by 3 bases, with 10 bases left in between. The CDR3: CSAIRGDNQPQHF. For the CDR3, the DNA is TGCAGTGCTATCAGGGGTGACAATCAGCCCCAGCATTTT.

This clonotype was recorded many times. CDR3 coding DNA: TGCGCCAGCAGCCAAGGACTAGCGGAAGATACGCAGTATTTT. This encodes CASSQGLAEDTQYF. The chain combines TRBV4-1 with TRBJ2-3, with TRBD2 matching 9 bases. The germline gives CDR1 MGHRA, CDR2 YSYEKL. This CDR3 spans 14 amino acids. The V and J ends lost 1 base and 5 bases, in that order; junction bases with no gene match: 1.

The gene calls are TRBV18 and TRBJ1-5; D is unclear. This CDR3 is built from 13 residues. Germline V gene sequence: CDR1 KGHSH, CDR2 LQKENI. The ends were cut back, 3 bases at V and 4 bases at J, with 7 bases in the middle. The DNA for the CDR3 is TGTGCCAGCTCACCCCACAATAATCAGCCCCAGCATTTT. Its protein is CASSPHNNQPQHF.

This clonotype was found many times. The V gene is TRBV10-3, the J gene TRBJ2-3, with TRBD2 matching over 8 bases. J gave up 5 bases and V 7 bases, and 8 bases lay outside the gene matches. Germline values: CDR1 ENHRY, CDR2 SYGVKD. CDR3 length: 14 residues. The CDR3 DNA follows: TGTGCCATCATGGAGCGGGAGTCCCGAGATACGCAGTATTTT. Translated, it gives CAIMERESRDTQYF.

This clonotype was found many times. This chain connects TRBV30 to TRBJ2-2; D possibly corresponds to TRBD2 (5 bases). Germline V gene data show CDR1 as GTSNPN and CDR2 as SVGIG (reference sequence). V was clipped by 4 bases and J by 4 bases, with 19 bases between them. This CDR3 spans 16 amino acids. The CDR3 sequence is CAWNRDSVVGTGELFF. In DNA form, the CDR3 reads TGTGCCTGGAACCGAGATAGCGTCGTCGGCACCGGGGAGCTGTTTTTT.

This clonotype was recorded at least ten times. The chain links TRBV7-9 to TRBJ1-3; D unclear. The CDR3 is 16 residues long. Germline V gene lookup returns CDR1 SEHNR and CDR2 FQNEAQ (reference sequence). The V end was cut by 2 bases, the J end by 0 bases, with 11 bases between. CDR3 amino acids: CASSLLRAISGNTIYF. CDR3 DNA: TGTGCCAGCAGCTTACTAAGGGCCATCTCTGGAAACACCATATATTTT.